Shown below are 2 T cell receptor beta chains from a single sample sequenced in a study of beta chain features in type 1 diabetes. Study-wide findings and caveats: When Type 1 diabetes patients were examined, their TCRB CDR3s proved moderately but significantly shorter in all four CD4+ subsets.

Expressed TCRB transcripts were sequenced because the isolated RNA had all been reverse transcribed beforehand. TCRdb's table, derived via immunoSEQ multiplex PCR, lists solely in-frame clones and lacks some. Of around 160,000 clones listed, 8% to 8.5% are singletons. Their specific antigens are unknown. Specimen: central memory CD4+ T cells from blood. These receptors were obtained from a woman aged 18-29 years with type 1 diabetes.

The chain carries TRBV7-9 and TRBJ2-4; D is ambiguous. CDR1 and CDR2 (germline): SEHNR, FQNEAQ (reference sequence). V was cut by 5 bases and J by 6 bases, with 14 bases left in between. There are 14 residues in the CDR3. DNA of the CDR3: TGTGCCAGCAGCCGACTCGCCGGTCTAAACATTCAGTACTTC. Protein product: CASSRLAGLNIQYF. The full variable domain, in which reference TRBV7-9 and TRBJ2-4 provide the parts outside the CDR3, is DTGVSQNPRHKITKRGQNVTFRCDPISEHNRLYWYRQTLGQGPEFLTYFQNEAQLEKSRLLSDRFSAERPKGSFSTLEIQRTEQGDSAMYLCASSRLAGLNIQYFGAGTRLSVL.

This clone has ten or more counts. J is TRBJ2-1 and V is TRBV29-1; D unclear. Trimming shortened V by 8 bases and J by 5 bases, and 16 bases separated the two germline ends. Germline lookup yields CDR1 SQVTM and CDR2 ANQGSEA. This CDR3 is built from 13 residues. CDR3 sequence (DNA): TGCAGCTCGAAGACCCCCCGGGACAATGAGCAGTTCTTC. It specifies CSSKTPRDNEQFF.